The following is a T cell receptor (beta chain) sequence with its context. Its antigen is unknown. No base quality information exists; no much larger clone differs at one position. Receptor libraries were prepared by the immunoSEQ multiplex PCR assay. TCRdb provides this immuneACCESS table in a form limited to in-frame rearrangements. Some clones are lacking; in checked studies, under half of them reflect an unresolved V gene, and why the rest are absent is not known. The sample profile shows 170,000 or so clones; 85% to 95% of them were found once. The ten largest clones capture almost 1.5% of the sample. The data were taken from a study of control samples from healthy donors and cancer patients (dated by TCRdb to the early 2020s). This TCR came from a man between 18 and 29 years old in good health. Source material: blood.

This receptor has the CDR3 CSVDEGLGGNTIYF. The base sequence is TGCAGCGTTGATGAGGGTCTTGGTGGAAACACCATATATTTT. The chain is encoded by TRBV29-1 joined to TRBJ1-3; the D gene cannot be resolved reliably. The CDR3 holds 14 amino acids from the cysteine to the phenylalanine. Only CDR3 DNA remains: 42 bases, in frame from the first base. The V end loses 3 bases and the J end loses 3 bases, and a stretch of 12 bases separates them. For CDR1 and CDR2, the germline V gene lists SQVTM and ANQGSEA.